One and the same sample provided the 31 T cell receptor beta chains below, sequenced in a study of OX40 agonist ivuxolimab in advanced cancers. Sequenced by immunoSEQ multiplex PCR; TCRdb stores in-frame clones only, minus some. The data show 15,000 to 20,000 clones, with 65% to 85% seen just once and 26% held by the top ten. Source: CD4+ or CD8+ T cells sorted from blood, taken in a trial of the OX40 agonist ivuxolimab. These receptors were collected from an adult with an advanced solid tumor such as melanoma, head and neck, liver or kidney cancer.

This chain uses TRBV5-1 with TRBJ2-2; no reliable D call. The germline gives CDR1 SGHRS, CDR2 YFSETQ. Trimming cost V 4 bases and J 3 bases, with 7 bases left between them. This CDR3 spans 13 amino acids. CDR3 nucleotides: TGCGCCAGCAGCCCGAGGTACACCGGGGAGCTGTTTTTT. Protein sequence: CASSPRYTGELFF. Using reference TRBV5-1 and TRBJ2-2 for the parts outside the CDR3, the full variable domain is KAGVTQTPRYLIKTRGQQVTLSCSPISGHRSVSWYQQTPGQGLQFLFEYFSETQRNKGNFPGRFSGRQFSNSRSEMNVSTLELGDSALYLCASSPRYTGELFFGEGSRLTVL.

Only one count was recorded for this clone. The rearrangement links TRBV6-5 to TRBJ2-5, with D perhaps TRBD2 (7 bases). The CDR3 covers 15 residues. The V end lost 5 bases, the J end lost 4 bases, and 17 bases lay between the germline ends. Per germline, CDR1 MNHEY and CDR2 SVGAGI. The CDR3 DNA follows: TGTGCCAGCAGTCCGAAGGGGGGGGCGGGAGAGACCCAGTACTTC. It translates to CASSPKGGAGETQYF.

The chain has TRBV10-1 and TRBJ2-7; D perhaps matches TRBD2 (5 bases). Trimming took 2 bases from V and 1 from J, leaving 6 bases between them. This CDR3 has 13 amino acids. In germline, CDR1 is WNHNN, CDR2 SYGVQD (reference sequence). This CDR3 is CASSESGSYEQYF. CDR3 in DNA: TGCGCCAGCAGTGAGAGCGGATCCTACGAGCAGTACTTC.

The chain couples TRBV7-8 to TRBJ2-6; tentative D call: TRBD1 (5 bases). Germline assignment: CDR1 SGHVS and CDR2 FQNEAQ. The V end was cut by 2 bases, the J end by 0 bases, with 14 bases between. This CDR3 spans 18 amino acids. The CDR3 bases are TGTGCCAGCAGCTTATGGACATTCCAAACCTCTGGGGCCAACGTCCTGACTTTC. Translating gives CASSLWTFQTSGANVLTF.

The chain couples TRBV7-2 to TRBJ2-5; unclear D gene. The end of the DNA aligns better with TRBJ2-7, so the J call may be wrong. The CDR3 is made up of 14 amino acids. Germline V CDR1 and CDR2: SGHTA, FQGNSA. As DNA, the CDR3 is TGTGCCAGCAGCTTAGTTGACGGAGATTACGAGCAGTACTTC. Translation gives CASSLVDGDYEQYF.

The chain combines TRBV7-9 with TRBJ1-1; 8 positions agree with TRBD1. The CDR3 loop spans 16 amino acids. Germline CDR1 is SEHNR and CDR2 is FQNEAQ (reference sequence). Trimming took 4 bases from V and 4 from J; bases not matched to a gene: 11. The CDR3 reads CASSSTGGPDATEAFF. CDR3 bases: TGTGCCAGCAGCTCCACAGGGGGACCAGATGCCACTGAAGCTTTCTTT.

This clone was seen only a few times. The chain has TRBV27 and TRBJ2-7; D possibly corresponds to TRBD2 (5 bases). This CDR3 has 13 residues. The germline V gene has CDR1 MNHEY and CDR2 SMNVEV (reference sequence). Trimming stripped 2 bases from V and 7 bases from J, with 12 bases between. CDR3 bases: TGTGCCAGCAGTTTAGGGCCGGGGTGGGAGCAGTACTTC. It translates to CASSLGPGWEQYF.

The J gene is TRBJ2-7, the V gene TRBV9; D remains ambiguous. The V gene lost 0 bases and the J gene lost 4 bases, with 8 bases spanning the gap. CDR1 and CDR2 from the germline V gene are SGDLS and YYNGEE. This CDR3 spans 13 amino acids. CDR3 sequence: CASSVAIGYEQYF. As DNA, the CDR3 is TGTGCCAGCAGCGTAGCTATCGGATACGAGCAGTACTTC.

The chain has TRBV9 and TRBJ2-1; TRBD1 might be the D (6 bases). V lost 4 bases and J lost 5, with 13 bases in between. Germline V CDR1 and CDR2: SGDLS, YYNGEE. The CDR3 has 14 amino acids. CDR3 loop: CASSRTRGHNEQFF. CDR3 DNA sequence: TGTGCCAGCAGCCGGACCAGGGGTCACAATGAGCAGTTCTTC.

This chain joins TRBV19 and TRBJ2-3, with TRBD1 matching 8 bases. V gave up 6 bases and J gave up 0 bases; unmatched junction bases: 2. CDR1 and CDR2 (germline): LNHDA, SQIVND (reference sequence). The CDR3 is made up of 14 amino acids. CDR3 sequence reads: CASRDRVSTDTQYF. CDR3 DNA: TGTGCCAGTAGGGACAGGGTCAGCACAGATACGCAGTATTTT.

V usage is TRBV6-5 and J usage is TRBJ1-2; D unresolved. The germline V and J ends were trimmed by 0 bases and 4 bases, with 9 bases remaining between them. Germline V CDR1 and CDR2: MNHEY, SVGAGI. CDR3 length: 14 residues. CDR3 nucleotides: TGTGCCAGCAGTTACTCAGGACGGCTCTATGGCTACACCTTC. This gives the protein CASSYSGRLYGYTF.

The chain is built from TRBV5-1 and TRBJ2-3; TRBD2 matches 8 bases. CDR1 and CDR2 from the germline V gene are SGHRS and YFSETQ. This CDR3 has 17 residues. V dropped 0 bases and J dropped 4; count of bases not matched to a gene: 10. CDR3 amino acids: CASSLETGPGGADTQYF. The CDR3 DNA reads TGCGCCAGCAGCTTGGAAACGGGACCGGGAGGGGCAGATACGCAGTATTTT.

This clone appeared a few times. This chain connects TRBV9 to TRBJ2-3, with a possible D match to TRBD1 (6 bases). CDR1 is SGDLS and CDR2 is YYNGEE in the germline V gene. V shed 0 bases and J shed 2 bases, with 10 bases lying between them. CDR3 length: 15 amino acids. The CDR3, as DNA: TGTGCCAGCAGCGTAGAAGGACAGATCACAGATACGCAGTATTTT. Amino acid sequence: CASSVEGQITDTQYF. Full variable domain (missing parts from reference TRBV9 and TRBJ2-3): DSGVTQTPKHLITATGQRVTLRCSPRSGDLSVYWYQQSLDQGLQFLIQYYNGEERAKGNILERFSAQQFPDLHSELNLSSLELGDSALYFCASSVEGQITDTQYFGPGTRLTVL.

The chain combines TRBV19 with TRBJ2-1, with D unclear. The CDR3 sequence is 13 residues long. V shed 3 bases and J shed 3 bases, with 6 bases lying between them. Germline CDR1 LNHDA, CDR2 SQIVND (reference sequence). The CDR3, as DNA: TGTGCCAGTAGTATTGCCTTCTACAATGAGCAGTTCTTC. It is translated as CASSIAFYNEQFF.

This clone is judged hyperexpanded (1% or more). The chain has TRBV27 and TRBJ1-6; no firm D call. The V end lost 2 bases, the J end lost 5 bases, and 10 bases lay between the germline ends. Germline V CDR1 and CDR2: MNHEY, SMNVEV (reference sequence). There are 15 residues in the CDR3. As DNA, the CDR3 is TGTGCCAGCAGTTTAGGACCGGCCCATAATTCACCCCTCCACTTT. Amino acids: CASSLGPAHNSPLHF.

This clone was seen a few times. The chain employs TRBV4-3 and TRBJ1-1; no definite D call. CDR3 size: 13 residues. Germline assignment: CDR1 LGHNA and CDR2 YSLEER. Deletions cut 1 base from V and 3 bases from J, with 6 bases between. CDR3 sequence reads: CASSQGEDTEAFF. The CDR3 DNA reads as TGCGCCAGCAGCCAAGGAGAGGACACTGAAGCTTTCTTT.

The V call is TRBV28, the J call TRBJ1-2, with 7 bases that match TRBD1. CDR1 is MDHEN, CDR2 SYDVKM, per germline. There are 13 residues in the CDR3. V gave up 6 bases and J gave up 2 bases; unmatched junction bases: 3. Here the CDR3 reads CASSQTGNYGYTF. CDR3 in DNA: TGTGCCAGCAGCCAGACAGGGAACTATGGCTACACCTTC.

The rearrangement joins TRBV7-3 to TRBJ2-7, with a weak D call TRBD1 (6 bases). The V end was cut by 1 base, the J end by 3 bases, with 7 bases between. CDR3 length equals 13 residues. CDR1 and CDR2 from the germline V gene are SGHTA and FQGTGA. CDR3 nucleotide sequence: TGTGCCAGCAGCTTAAGACAGGACTACGAGCAGTACTTC. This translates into CASSLRQDYEQYF.

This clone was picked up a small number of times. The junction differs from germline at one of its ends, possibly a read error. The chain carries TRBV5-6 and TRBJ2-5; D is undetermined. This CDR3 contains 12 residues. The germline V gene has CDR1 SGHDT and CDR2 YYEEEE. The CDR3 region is CASSLGPLPQYF. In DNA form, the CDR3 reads TGTGCCAGCAGCCTGGGTCCGCTGCCCCAATACTTC. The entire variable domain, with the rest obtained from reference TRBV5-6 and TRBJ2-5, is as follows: DAGVTQSPTHLIKTRGQQVTLRCSPKSGHDTVSWYQQALGQGPQFIFQYYEEEERQRGNFPDRFSGHQFPNYSSELNVNALLLGDSALYLCASSLGPLPQYFGPGTRLLVL.

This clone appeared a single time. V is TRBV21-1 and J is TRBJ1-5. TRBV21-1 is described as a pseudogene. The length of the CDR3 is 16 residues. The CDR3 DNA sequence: TGTGCCAGCAGCAAAGAACCACCCGACGGCAATCAGCCCCAGCATTTT. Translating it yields CASSKEPPDGNQPQHF.

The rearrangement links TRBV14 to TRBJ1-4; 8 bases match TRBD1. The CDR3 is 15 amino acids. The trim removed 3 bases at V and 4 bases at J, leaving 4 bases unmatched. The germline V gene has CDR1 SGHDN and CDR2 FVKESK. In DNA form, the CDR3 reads TGTGCCAGCAGCCAGACAGGGGCCTTTAATGAAAAACTGTTTTTT. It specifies CASSQTGAFNEKLFF.

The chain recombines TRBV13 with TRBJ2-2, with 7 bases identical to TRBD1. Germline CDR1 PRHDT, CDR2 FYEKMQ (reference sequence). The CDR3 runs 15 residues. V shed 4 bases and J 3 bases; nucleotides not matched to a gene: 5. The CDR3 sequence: CASSYDRVYTGELFF. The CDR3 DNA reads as TGTGCCAGCAGCTATGACAGGGTGTACACCGGGGAGCTGTTTTTT. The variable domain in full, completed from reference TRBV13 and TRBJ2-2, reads AAGVIQSPRHLIKEKRETATLKCYPIPRHDTVYWYQQGPGQDPQFLISFYEKMQSDKGSIPDRFSAQQFSDYHSELNMSSLELGDSALYFCASSYDRVYTGELFFGEGSRLTVL.

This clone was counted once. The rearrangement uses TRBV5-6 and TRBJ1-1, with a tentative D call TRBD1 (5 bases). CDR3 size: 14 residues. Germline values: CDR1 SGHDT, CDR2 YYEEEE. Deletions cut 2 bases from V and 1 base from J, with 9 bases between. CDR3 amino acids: CASSFGTANTEAFF. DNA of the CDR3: TGTGCCAGCAGCTTCGGGACGGCGAACACTGAAGCTTTCTTT. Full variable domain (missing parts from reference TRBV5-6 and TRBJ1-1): DAGVTQSPTHLIKTRGQQVTLRCSPKSGHDTVSWYQQALGQGPQFIFQYYEEEERQRGNFPDRFSGHQFPNYSSELNVNALLLGDSALYLCASSFGTANTEAFFGQGTRLTVV.

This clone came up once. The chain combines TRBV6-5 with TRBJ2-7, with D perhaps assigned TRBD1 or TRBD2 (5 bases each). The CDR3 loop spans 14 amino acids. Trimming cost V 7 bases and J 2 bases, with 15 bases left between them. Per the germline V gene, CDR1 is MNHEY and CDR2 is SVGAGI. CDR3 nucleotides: TGTGCCAGCAACCTCCGGGAAGGGGCCTACGAGCAGTACTTC. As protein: CASNLREGAYEQYF.

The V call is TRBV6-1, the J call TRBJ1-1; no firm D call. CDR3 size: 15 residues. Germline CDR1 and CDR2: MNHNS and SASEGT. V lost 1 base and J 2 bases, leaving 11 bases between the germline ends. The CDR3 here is CASSEGRSLNTEAFF. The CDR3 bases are TGTGCCAGCAGTGAAGGTAGGAGCCTTAACACTGAAGCTTTCTTT.

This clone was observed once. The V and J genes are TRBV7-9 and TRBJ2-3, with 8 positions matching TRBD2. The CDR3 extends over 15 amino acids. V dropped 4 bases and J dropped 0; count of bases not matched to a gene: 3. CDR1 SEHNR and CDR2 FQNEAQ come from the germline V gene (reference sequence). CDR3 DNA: TGTGCCAGCAGCTCCCGGGAGGGTAGCACAGATACGCAGTATTTT. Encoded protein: CASSSREGSTDTQYF.

In DNA, the CDR3 is TGTGCCACAACCTCGGGTGCAACCTACGAGCAGTACTTC. Translation gives CATTSGATYEQYF. This sequence joins TRBV6-6 and TRBJ2-7; D is uncertain. Between the trimmed V and J ends, which lost 10 bases and 2 bases, there was a span of 15 bases. The V gene's germline CDR1 is MNHNY and CDR2 SVGAGI (reference sequence). This CDR3 spans 13 amino acids.

The CDR3 protein is CASSQDGYEQYF. Written as DNA, the CDR3 is TGTGCCAGCAGCCAAGATGGGTACGAGCAGTACTTC. V is TRBV4-2 and J is TRBJ2-7; D not certain. The CDR3 is 12 residues long. V lost 0 bases and J 4 bases, leaving 4 bases between the germline ends. Germline loops: CDR1 LGHNA, CDR2 YNFKEQ.

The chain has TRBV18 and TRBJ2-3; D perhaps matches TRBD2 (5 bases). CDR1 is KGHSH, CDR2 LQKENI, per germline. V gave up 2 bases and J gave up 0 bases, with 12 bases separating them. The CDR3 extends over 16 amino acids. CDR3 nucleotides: TGTGCCAGCTCACCAATCGGCGGGTACAGCACAGATACGCAGTATTTT. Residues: CASSPIGGYSTDTQYF.

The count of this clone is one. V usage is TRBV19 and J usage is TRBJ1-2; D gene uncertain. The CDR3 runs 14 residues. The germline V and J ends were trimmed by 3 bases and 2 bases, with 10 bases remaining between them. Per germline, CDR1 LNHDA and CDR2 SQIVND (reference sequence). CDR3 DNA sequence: TGTGCCAGTAGTATCGGGATCTTGAACTATGGCTACACCTTC. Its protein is CASSIGILNYGYTF.

Written as DNA, the CDR3 is TGTGCCACCTCAGGGAACACTGAAGCTTTCTTT. Its translation is CATSGNTEAFF. This chain connects TRBV6-6 to TRBJ1-1; D unclear. Germline CDR1 MNHNY, CDR2 SVGAGI (reference sequence). The CDR3 runs to 11 residues. V lost 10 bases and J lost 1, with 7 bases in between.